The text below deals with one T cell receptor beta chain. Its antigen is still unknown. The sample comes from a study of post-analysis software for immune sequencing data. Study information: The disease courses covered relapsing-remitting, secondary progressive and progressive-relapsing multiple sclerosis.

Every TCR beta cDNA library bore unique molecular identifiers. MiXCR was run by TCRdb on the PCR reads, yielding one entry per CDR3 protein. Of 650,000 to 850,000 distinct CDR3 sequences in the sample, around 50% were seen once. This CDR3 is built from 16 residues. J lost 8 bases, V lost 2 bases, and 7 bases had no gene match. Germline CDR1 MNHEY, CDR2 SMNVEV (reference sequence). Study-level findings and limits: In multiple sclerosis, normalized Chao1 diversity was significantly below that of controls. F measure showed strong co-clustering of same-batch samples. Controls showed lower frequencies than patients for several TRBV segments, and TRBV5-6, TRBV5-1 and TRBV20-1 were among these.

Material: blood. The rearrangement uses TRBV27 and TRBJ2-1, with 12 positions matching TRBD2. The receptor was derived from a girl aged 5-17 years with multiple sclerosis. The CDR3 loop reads CASSLSASGGAYEQFF. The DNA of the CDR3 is TGTGCCAGCAGTTTAAGCGCTAGCGGGGGGGCCTATGAGCAGTTCTTC.